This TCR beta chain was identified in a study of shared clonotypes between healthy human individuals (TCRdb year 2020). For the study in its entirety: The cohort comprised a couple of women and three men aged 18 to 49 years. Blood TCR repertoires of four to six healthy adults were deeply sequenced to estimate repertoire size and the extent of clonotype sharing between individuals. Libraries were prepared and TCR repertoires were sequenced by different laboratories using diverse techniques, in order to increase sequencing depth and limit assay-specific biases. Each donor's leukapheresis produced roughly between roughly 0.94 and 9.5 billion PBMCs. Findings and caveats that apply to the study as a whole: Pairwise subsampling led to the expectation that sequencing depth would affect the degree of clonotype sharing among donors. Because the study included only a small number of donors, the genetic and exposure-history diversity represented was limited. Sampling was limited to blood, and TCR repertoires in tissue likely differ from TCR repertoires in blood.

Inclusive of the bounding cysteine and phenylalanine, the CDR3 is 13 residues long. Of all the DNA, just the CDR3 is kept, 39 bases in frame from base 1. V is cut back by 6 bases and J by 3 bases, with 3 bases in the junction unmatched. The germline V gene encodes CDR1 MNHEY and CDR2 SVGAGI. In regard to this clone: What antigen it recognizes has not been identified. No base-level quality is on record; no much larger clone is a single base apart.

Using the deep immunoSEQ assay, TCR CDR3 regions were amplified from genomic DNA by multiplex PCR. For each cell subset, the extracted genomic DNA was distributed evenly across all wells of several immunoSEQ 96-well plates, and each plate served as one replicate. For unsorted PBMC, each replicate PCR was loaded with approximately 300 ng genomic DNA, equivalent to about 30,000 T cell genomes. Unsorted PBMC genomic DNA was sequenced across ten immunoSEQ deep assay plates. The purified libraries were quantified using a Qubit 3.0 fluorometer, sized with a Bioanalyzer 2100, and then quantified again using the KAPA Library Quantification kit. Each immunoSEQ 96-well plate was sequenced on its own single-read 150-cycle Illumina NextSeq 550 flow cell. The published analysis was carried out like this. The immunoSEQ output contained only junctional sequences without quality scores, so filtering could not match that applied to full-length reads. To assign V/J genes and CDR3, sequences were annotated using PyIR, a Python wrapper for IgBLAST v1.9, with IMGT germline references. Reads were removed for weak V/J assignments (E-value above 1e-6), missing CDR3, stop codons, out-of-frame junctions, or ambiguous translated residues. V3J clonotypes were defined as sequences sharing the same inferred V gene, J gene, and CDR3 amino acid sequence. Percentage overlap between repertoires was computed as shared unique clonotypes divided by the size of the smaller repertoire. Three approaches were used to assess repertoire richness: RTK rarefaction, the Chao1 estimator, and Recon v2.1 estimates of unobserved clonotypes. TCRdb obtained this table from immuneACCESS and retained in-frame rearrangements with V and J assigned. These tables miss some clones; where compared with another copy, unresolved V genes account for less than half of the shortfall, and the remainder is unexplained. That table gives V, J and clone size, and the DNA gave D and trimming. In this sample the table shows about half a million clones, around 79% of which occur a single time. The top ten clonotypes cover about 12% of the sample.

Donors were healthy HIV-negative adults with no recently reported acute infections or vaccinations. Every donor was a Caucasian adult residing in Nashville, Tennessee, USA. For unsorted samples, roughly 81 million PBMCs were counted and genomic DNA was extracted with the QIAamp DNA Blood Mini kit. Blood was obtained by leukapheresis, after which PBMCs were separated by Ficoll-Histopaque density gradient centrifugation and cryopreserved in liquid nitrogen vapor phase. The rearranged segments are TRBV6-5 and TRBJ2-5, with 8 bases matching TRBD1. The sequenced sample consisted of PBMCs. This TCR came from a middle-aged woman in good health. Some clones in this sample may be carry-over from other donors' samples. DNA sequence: TGTGCCAGCAGGCTACAGGGGGAAGAGACCCAGTACTTC. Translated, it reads CASRLQGEETQYF.